This passage covers 30 T cell receptor beta chains from one sample sequenced in a study of control samples from healthy donors and cancer patients (dated by TCRdb to about 2020). The library was built by means of the immunoSEQ multiplex PCR assay. TCRdb's version of the immuneACCESS table is confined to in-frame rearrangements and falls short of the full clone set. An unresolved V gene accounts for under half of the shortfall where checked; the remainder is of unknown origin. Present in this sample are approximately 89,000 clones, roughly 84% of which were seen just once. Together, the top ten hold 2.1% of the sample. What was sequenced was blood. The receptors originated from a middle-aged woman in good health.

A single count supports this clone. The chain joins TRBV4-3 to TRBJ2-1; maybe TRBD1 (6 bases). The CDR3 sequence is 18 residues long. Germline V gene sequence: CDR1 LGHNA, CDR2 YSLEER. V was cut by 0 bases and J by 2 bases, with 17 bases left in between. The CDR3 region is CASSQERATGNTYNEQFF. CDR3 coding DNA: TGCGCCAGCAGCCAAGAAAGGGCGACAGGAAATACCTACAATGAGCAGTTCTTC.

The chain is built from TRBV5-4 and TRBJ2-2; 9 bases align to TRBD1. CDR1 and CDR2 (germline): SGHNT, YYREEE (reference sequence). Germline trimming cut 4 bases from V and 4 bases from J; bases unmatched to any gene: 8. The CDR3 length is 16 residues. CDR3 residues: CASSPLTGGITGELFF. For the CDR3, the DNA is TGTGCCAGCAGCCCACTGACAGGGGGAATCACCGGGGAGCTGTTTTTT.

The J gene is TRBJ1-1, the V gene TRBV7-2; D not certain. Germline V gene lookup returns CDR1 SGHTA and CDR2 FQGNSA. The CDR3 extends over 14 amino acids. Trimming removed 5 bases at V and 5 bases at J, with 15 bases between. The CDR3 sequence is CASSPRNTNTEAFF. CDR3 DNA: TGTGCCAGCAGCCCCAGGAACACGAATACTGAAGCTTTCTTT.

The chain has TRBV5-1 and TRBJ1-3; no definite D call. Between the trimmed V and J ends, which lost 5 bases and 4 bases, there was a span of 13 bases. The CDR3 consists of 14 residues. Germline loops: CDR1 SGHRS, CDR2 YFSETQ. The CDR3 DNA reads TGCGCCAGCAGGCCGACCCACGCCGGAAACACCATATATTTT. Its translation: CASRPTHAGNTIYF.

This chain links TRBV24-1 with TRBJ2-3; 10 nucleotides match TRBD2. The CDR3 covers 16 residues. CDR1 and CDR2 from the germline V gene are KGHDR and SFDVKD. The junction had 4 bases not matched to a gene; V was cut back by 2 bases and J by 3 bases. The CDR3 loop reads CATSDWTSGETDTQYF. The CDR3 DNA reads as TGTGCCACCAGTGATTGGACTAGCGGAGAGACAGATACGCAGTATTTT.

The chain carries TRBV5-5 and TRBJ1-5; D gene ambiguous. Germline-derived CDR1 and CDR2 are SGHKS and YYEKEE (reference sequence). V gave up 0 bases and J gave up 0 bases, with 13 bases separating them. The CDR3 is made up of 17 amino acids. This chain's CDR3 is CASSLDSPGLSNQPQHF. CDR3 bases: TGTGCCAGCAGCTTGGATAGTCCGGGTCTTAGCAATCAGCCCCAGCATTTT.

The rearrangement uses TRBV10-3 and TRBJ1-3; no reliable D call. The V gene lost 2 bases and the J gene lost 3 bases, with 8 bases spanning the gap. The CDR3 totals 14 residues. From germline, CDR1 is ENHRY and CDR2 SYGVKD. As DNA, the CDR3 is TGTGCCATCAGTGAGAAGGATTTTGGAAACACCATATATTTT. It is translated as CAISEKDFGNTIYF.

This chain joins TRBV4-3 and TRBJ1-4; TRBD1 matches 11 bases. Germline V gene data show CDR1 as LGHNA and CDR2 as YSLEER. The CDR3 is made up of 19 amino acids. Trimming removed 2 bases from V and 0 bases from J; junction bases left unmatched: 8. The chain's CDR3 is CASSQQLGQGGTTNEKLFF. The CDR3, as DNA: TGCGCCAGCAGCCAACAATTGGGACAGGGGGGTACAACTAATGAAAAACTGTTTTTT.

This clone is a singleton in its sample. Other DNA sequences in the same sample also yield this CDR3. The rearrangement joins TRBV7-2 to TRBJ1-2; D unclear. Deletions cut 0 bases from V and 8 bases from J, with 10 bases between. This CDR3 is built from 13 residues. Germline assignment: CDR1 SGHTA and CDR2 FQGNSA. The CDR3 here is CASSLATVYGYTF. Here the CDR3 DNA reads TGTGCCAGCAGCTTAGCGACGGTCTACGGCTACACCTTC.

This clone has just a few counts. V is TRBV6-6 and J is TRBJ1-5, with a weak D call TRBD1 (5 bases). Looked up from germline, CDR1 is MNHNY and CDR2 is SVGAGI (reference sequence). The ends were cut back, 6 bases at V and 6 bases at J, with 15 bases in the middle. The CDR3 is 14 amino acids. In DNA, the CDR3 is TGTGCCAGCAGGGGTCAGGGTAACGGTCAGCCCCAGCATTTT. It is translated as CASRGQGNGQPQHF.

Notes on this clone: One end of the junction does not line up with germline, which may come from a read error. The V call is TRBV4-1, the J call TRBJ1-1; D perhaps matches TRBD1 (5 bases). The germline V gene encodes CDR1 MGHRA and CDR2 YSYEKL. This CDR3 is built from 15 residues. CDR3 DNA: TGCGCCAGCAGCCATGCAACAGGTCTGAAAACTGAAGCTTTCTTT. Its translation: CASSHATGLKTEAFF.

The rearrangement links TRBV5-1 to TRBJ2-5; 13 nucleotides align to TRBD2. This CDR3 spans 16 amino acids. Trimming removed 4 bases from V and 2 bases from J; junction bases left unmatched: 5. CDR1 SGHRS and CDR2 YFSETQ come from the germline V gene. The DNA of the CDR3 is TGCGCCAGCAGCCCGGGACTAGCGGGGAGACAAGAGACCCAGTACTTC. Its protein is CASSPGLAGRQETQYF.

V is TRBV30 and J is TRBJ1-2; 7 bases are shared with TRBD1. Germline CDR1 and CDR2: GTSNPN and SVGIG (reference sequence). Trimming cost V 2 bases and J 8 bases; bases outside gene matches: 14. The CDR3 sequence is 15 residues long. The CDR3 loop is CAWSSGGGHSVGYTF. The CDR3 coding sequence is TGTGCCTGGAGTTCAGGGGGTGGACACTCAGTAGGCTACACCTTC.

The rearrangement links TRBV11-1 to TRBJ2-1; D is possibly TRBD1 or TRBD2 (5 bases each). Trimming took 4 bases from V and 6 from J, leaving 19 bases between them. In germline, CDR1 is SGHAT, CDR2 FQDESV (reference sequence). The CDR3 consists of 16 residues. The chain's CDR3 is CASSSRGTAQRNEQFF. For the CDR3, the DNA is TGTGCCAGCAGCTCCCGAGGGACCGCTCAACGCAATGAGCAGTTCTTC.

The genes are TRBV5-4 and TRBJ2-3, with D perhaps being TRBD1 or TRBD2 (5 bases each). CDR1 and CDR2 from the germline V gene are SGHNT and YYREEE (reference sequence). This CDR3 spans 19 amino acids. The V and J ends lost 4 bases and 0 bases respectively, with 24 bases between them. The CDR3 nucleotides read TGTGCCAGCAGCACCATCGGTGGGACCAGACAAGGAAGCACAGATACGCAGTATTTT. This encodes CASSTIGGTRQGSTDTQYF.

The rearrangement joins TRBV6-2 or TRBV6-3 to TRBJ1-1, with 7 nucleotides matching TRBD1. Germline V gene lookup returns CDR1 MNHEY and CDR2 SVGEGT. Trimming removed 2 bases from V and 3 bases from J; junction bases left unmatched: 9. The CDR3 runs 16 residues. The CDR3 DNA sequence: TGTGCCAGCAGTTACCCTATGACAGGGAGGGACACTGAAGCTTTCTTT. Protein sequence: CASSYPMTGRDTEAFF.

V usage is TRBV5-1 and J usage is TRBJ2-6; D gene ambiguous. Deletions cut 4 bases from V and 4 bases from J, with 9 bases between. CDR3 size: 14 residues. Per germline, CDR1 SGHRS and CDR2 YFSETQ. CDR3: CASSGFAGANVLTF. As DNA, the CDR3 is TGCGCCAGCAGCGGGTTTGCGGGGGCCAACGTCCTGACTTTC.

The chain links TRBV7-2 to TRBJ1-3; 7 bases align to TRBD1. Germline CDR1 SGHTA, CDR2 FQGNSA. The CDR3 is 15 residues long. The J segment lost 5 bases and the V segment lost 6 bases, leaving 10 bases of the junction unmatched. This chain's CDR3 is CASSRQGLDRNTIYF. The CDR3 DNA reads as TGTGCCAGCAGTCGACAGGGCCTGGATCGAAACACCATATATTTT.

The chain recombines TRBV4-3 with TRBJ2-7; 10 positions match TRBD1. This CDR3 contains 17 residues. V lost 1 base and J lost 0; bases outside the gene matches: 6. Germline V CDR1 and CDR2: LGHNA, YSLEER. The chain's CDR3 is CASSQALGQGGSYEQYF. CDR3 in DNA: TGCGCCAGCAGCCAAGCACTCGGACAGGGGGGCTCCTACGAGCAGTACTTC.

CDR3 nucleotide sequence: TGTGCCAGCAGTCCAGACAGGATCCGGGGGGAAAAACTGTTTTTT. As protein: CASSPDRIRGEKLFF. The rearrangement uses TRBV5-6 and TRBJ1-4, with D perhaps matching TRBD1 (6 bases). Trimming removed 5 bases from V and 8 bases from J, with 19 bases in between. There are 15 residues in the CDR3. Germline CDR1 reads SGHDT; CDR2 reads YYEEEE.

CDR3 in DNA: TGCGCCAGCAGCGGATTAGCGGGGGGAAGGTACGAGCAGTACTTC. The encoded protein is CASSGLAGGRYEQYF. The rearrangement uses TRBV10-2 and TRBJ2-7; 10 nucleotides agree with TRBD2. V gave up 6 bases and J gave up 4 bases; unmatched junction bases: 9. In germline, CDR1 is WSHSY, CDR2 SAAADI. The CDR3 sequence is 15 residues long.

The chain combines TRBV6-5 with TRBJ1-2; 9 bases line up with TRBD1. This CDR3 is 14 amino acids long. The J segment lost 8 bases and the V segment lost 2 bases, leaving 6 bases of the junction unmatched. The germline V gene has CDR1 MNHEY and CDR2 SVGAGI. Here the CDR3 DNA reads TGTGCCAGCAGTTACCTGGACAGGGGAGGGGGCTACACCTTC. Its translation: CASSYLDRGGGYTF.

The chain is built from TRBV6-5 and TRBJ2-1; 8 bases map to TRBD2. The CDR3 runs to 15 residues. Germline V gene sequence: CDR1 MNHEY, CDR2 SVGAGI. Trimming cost V 10 bases and J 2 bases; bases outside gene matches: 10. CDR3 protein: CATGNGGGTYNEQFF. DNA of the CDR3: TGTGCCACTGGAAACGGGGGGGGGACCTACAATGAGCAGTTCTTC.

This clone was picked up a small number of times. V gene TRBV11-1 combines with J gene TRBJ2-1, with TRBD2 matching over 11 bases. The CDR3 has 15 residues. The V and J ends lost 3 bases and 9 bases, in that order; junction bases with no gene match: 7. CDR1 and CDR2 (germline): SGHAT, FQDESV (reference sequence). This CDR3 reads CASSFGTSGEGEQFF. The CDR3, as DNA: TGTGCCAGCAGCTTCGGGACTAGCGGAGAGGGTGAGCAGTTCTTC.

The chain recombines TRBV4-1 with TRBJ2-3; D call uncertain. This CDR3 is built from 16 residues. Germline CDR1 MGHRA, CDR2 YSYEKL. V was cut by 0 bases and J by 2 bases, with 12 bases left in between. CDR3 protein: CASSQDHPSPTDTQYF. In nucleotides, the CDR3 is TGCGCCAGCAGCCAAGATCATCCTAGTCCCACAGATACGCAGTATTTT.

The count of this clone is one. The chain links TRBV19 to TRBJ2-1; D remains unclear. The CDR3 sequence is 15 residues long. Germline CDR1 reads LNHDA; CDR2 reads SQIVND (reference sequence). V was shortened by 6 bases and J by 0 bases, with 12 bases between the two germline ends. Written as DNA, the CDR3 is TGTGCCAGTAGCCTGGACGGAAACTCCTACAATGAGCAGTTCTTC. This sequence encodes CASSLDGNSYNEQFF.

The genes are TRBV7-3 and TRBJ2-1, with unresolved D. The V gene's germline CDR1 is SGHTA and CDR2 FQGTGA. CDR3 length: 13 residues. The V gene lost 0 bases and the J gene lost 7 bases, with 7 bases spanning the gap. CDR3: CASSLTARNEQFF. CDR3 sequence (DNA): TGTGCCAGCAGCTTAACGGCCCGAAATGAGCAGTTCTTC.

V usage is TRBV9 and J usage is TRBJ2-7; 9 bases agree with TRBD1. The CDR3 totals 17 residues. Unmatched junction bases numbered 15, after V lost 4 bases and J lost 4 bases. Germline V gene data show CDR1 as SGDLS and CDR2 as YYNGEE. DNA for the CDR3: TGTGCCAGCAGCCCGAGGGGTCACGGGGACAGGGCTTACGAGCAGTACTTC. As protein: CASSPRGHGDRAYEQYF. The full variable domain, completed using reference TRBV9 and TRBJ2-7, is DSGVTQTPKHLITATGQRVTLRCSPRSGDLSVYWYQQSLDQGLQFLIQYYNGEERAKGNILERFSAQQFPDLHSELNLSSLELGDSALYFCASSPRGHGDRAYEQYFGPGTRLTVT.

The chain uses TRBV2 and TRBJ1-1; TRBD1 matches 7 bases. This CDR3 comprises 16 residues. V lost 7 bases to trimming and J lost 1 base; unmatched junction nucleotides: 12. Germline CDR1 and CDR2: SNHLY and FYNNEI. The CDR3 DNA follows: TGTGCCAGCACCTCGCCAGGGGGGTATGGGAACACTGAAGCTTTCTTT. Translation: CASTSPGGYGNTEAFF.

The J gene is TRBJ1-6, the V gene TRBV30; 8 nucleotides agree with TRBD1. Germline lookup yields CDR1 GTSNPN and CDR2 SVGIG (reference sequence). With 2 bases clipped from V and 11 bases from J, the junction kept 8 bases outside the gene matches. The CDR3 has 14 residues. This CDR3 reads CAWSPKQGGAPLHF. As DNA, the CDR3 is TGTGCCTGGAGTCCCAAACAGGGGGGAGCACCCCTCCACTTT. The full variable domain, its missing parts supplied by reference TRBV30 and TRBJ1-6, is SQTIHQWPATLVQPVGSPLSLECTVEGTSNPNLYWYRQAAGRGLQLLFYSVGIGQISSEVPQNLSASRPQDRQFILSSKKLLLSDSGFYLCAWSPKQGGAPLHFGNGTRLTVT.